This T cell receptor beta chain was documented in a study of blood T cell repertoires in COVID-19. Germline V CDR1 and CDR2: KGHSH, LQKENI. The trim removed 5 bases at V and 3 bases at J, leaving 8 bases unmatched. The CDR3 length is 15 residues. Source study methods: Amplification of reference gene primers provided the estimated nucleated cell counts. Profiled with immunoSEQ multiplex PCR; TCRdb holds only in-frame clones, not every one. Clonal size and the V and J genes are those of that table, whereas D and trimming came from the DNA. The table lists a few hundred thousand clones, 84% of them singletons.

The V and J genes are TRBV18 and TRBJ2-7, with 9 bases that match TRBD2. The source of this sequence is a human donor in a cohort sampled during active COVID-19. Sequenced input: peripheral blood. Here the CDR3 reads CASSAKLAGIYEQYF. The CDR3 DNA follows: TGTGCCAGCTCAGCGAAACTAGCGGGTATCTACGAGCAGTACTTC.